These 18 T cell receptor beta chains were sequenced from one sample in a study of control samples from healthy donors and cancer patients. TCRdb's table, derived via immunoSEQ multiplex PCR, lists solely in-frame clones and lacks some. The sample lists tens of thousands of clones, 80% to 95% occurring once. Sequencing used blood. The receptors were gathered from a woman between 45 and 65 years old in good health.

The genes are TRBV19 and TRBJ1-5, with D unclear. V lost 2 bases, J lost 3 bases, and 5 bases lay in between. The CDR3 is made up of 13 amino acids. Germline lookup yields CDR1 LNHDA and CDR2 SQIVND (reference sequence). CDR3 protein: CASSISVNQPQHF. DNA of the CDR3: TGTGCCAGTAGTATAAGCGTCAATCAGCCCCAGCATTTT.

CDR3 in amino acids: CASSPGLVNQPQHF. The CDR3 DNA reads as TGTGCCAGCTCACCGGGACTCGTCAATCAGCCCCAGCATTTT. The rearrangement uses TRBV18 and TRBJ1-5, with D tentatively TRBD1 (5 bases). The CDR3 covers 14 residues. The V and J ends lost 3 bases and 3 bases respectively, with 9 bases between them. The germline gives CDR1 KGHSH, CDR2 LQKENI.

The V call is TRBV21-1, the J call TRBJ1-5; TRBD1 reflects the table's D call only, with no check against the DNA. TRBV21-1 is classified as a pseudogene. The CDR3 spans 15 residues. Here the CDR3 reads CASSKDDRGDQPQHF. The CDR3 DNA is TGTGCCAGCAGCAAAGATGACAGGGGAGATCAGCCCCAGCATTTT.

The gene calls are TRBV4-3 and TRBJ1-2; maybe TRBD1 (5 bases). The length of the CDR3 is 14 residues. V gave up 6 bases and J gave up 4 bases, with 15 bases separating them. Germline V gene data show CDR1 as LGHNA and CDR2 as YSLEER. The CDR3 protein is CASSTTGRSYGYTF. Written as DNA, the CDR3 is TGCGCCAGCAGTACTACGGGACGCAGCTATGGCTACACCTTC.

The CDR3 DNA is TGTGCCAGCAGCCCCCGAGGAGTATGGGGTACTGAAGCTTTCTTT. Protein: CASSPRGVWGTEAFF. The gene calls are TRBV3-1 (or the pseudogene TRBV3-2) and TRBJ1-1, with no clear D. V dropped 4 bases and J dropped 5 bases, with 17 bases sitting between them. Germline CDR1 reads LGHDT; CDR2 reads YNNKEL (reference sequence). The CDR3 is made up of 15 amino acids.

This clone has a handful of counts. The chain links TRBV7-2 to TRBJ2-1; TRBD2 agrees at 7 bases. The germline gives CDR1 SGHTA, CDR2 FQGNSA. V lost 3 bases and J lost 3; bases outside the gene matches: 5. The CDR3 is made up of 15 amino acids. CDR3: CASSFAGVLYNEQFF. The CDR3 region has the DNA TGTGCCAGCAGCTTTGCGGGGGTCCTCTACAATGAGCAGTTCTTC. The full variable domain, rest sourced from reference TRBV7-2 and TRBJ2-1, is GAGVSQSPSNKVTEKGKDVELRCDPISGHTALYWYRQSLGQGLEFLIYFQGNSAPDKSGLPSDRFSAERTGGSVSTLTIQRTQQEDSAVYLCASSFAGVLYNEQFFGPGTRLTVL.

This chain joins TRBV30 and TRBJ2-7; D unclear. V was trimmed by 2 bases and J by 3 bases, leaving 11 bases between them. Germline V gene data show CDR1 as GTSNPN and CDR2 as SVGIG (reference sequence). This CDR3 has 13 amino acids. The CDR3 loop is CAWSPLVGYEQYF. Written as DNA, the CDR3 is TGTGCCTGGAGTCCTTTAGTCGGCTACGAGCAGTACTTC.

The chain employs TRBV7-2 and TRBJ2-1, with TRBD2 matching 7 bases. The V and J ends lost 5 bases and 0 bases, in that order; junction bases with no gene match: 7. The CDR3 has 16 residues. The germline CDR1 and CDR2 sequences are SGHTA and FQGNSA. The chain's CDR3 is CASSIYGGSSYNEQFF. As DNA, the CDR3 is TGTGCCAGCAGCATCTACGGGGGGTCCTCCTACAATGAGCAGTTCTTC.

The chain recombines TRBV2 with TRBJ2-1; TRBD1 is a possible D gene (6 bases). V lost 3 bases, J lost 2 bases, and 11 bases lay in between. The germline CDR1 and CDR2 sequences are SNHLY and FYNNEI. The CDR3 length is 15 residues. Here the CDR3 reads CASSEGAPPYNEQFF. Here the CDR3 DNA reads TGTGCCAGCAGTGAGGGGGCCCCCCCCTACAATGAGCAGTTCTTC.

The rearrangement joins TRBV4-3 to TRBJ1-2; possibly TRBD1 for D (5 bases). V was cut by 2 bases and J by 2 bases, with 15 bases left in between. The CDR3 sequence is 16 residues long. Germline assignment: CDR1 LGHNA and CDR2 YSLEER. The CDR3: CASSQNFGRANYGYTF. The CDR3 nucleotides read TGCGCCAGCAGCCAAAATTTCGGCAGGGCCAACTATGGCTACACCTTC.

This clone occurred a few times. The chain employs TRBV28 and TRBJ1-3; TRBD1 agrees at 8 bases. Germline CDR1 is MDHEN and CDR2 is SYDVKM. CDR3 size: 19 residues. V lost 3 bases and J lost 1; bases outside the gene matches: 14. The CDR3 reads CASSFPEMDRAGSGNTIYF. CDR3 DNA: TGTGCCAGCAGTTTCCCCGAAATGGACAGGGCGGGATCTGGAAACACCATATATTTT.

V is TRBV21-1 and J is TRBJ2-6; TRBD1, the table's D call, was not compared with the DNA. TRBV21-1 is marked as a pseudogene. The CDR3 has 16 amino acids. The CDR3 reads CASRQDGYSGANVLTF. The CDR3 coding sequence is TGTGCCAGTCGACAGGATGGATACTCTGGGGCCAACGTCCTGACTTTC.

The chain combines TRBV28 with TRBJ2-1; TRBD1 is a possible D gene (6 bases). The CDR3 length is 15 residues. V gave up 6 bases and J gave up 7 bases, with 19 bases separating them. The germline V gene has CDR1 MDHEN and CDR2 SYDVKM. In nucleotides, the CDR3 is TGTGCCAGCAGCAATCCAGGGGTGTCTAGGAATGAGCAGTTCTTC. Its protein product is CASSNPGVSRNEQFF.

V and J are TRBV19 and TRBJ1-1; no definite D call. CDR3 length: 15 amino acids. The V gene's germline CDR1 is LNHDA and CDR2 SQIVND (reference sequence). V shed 4 bases and J shed 3 bases, with 15 bases lying between them. CDR3 residues: CASSKGSGFDTEAFF. The CDR3 DNA follows: TGTGCCAGTAGTAAGGGATCGGGGTTTGACACTGAAGCTTTCTTT. The full variable domain, in which reference TRBV19 and TRBJ1-1 provide the parts outside the CDR3, is DGGITQSPKYLFRKEGQNVTLSCEQNLNHDAMYWYRQDPGQGLRLIYYSQIVNDFQKGDIAEGYSVSREKKESFPLTVTSAQKNPTAFYLCASSKGSGFDTEAFFGQGTRLTVV.

The chain uses TRBV6-2 or TRBV6-3 and TRBJ1-1; 9 bases are shared with TRBD1. This CDR3 has 15 residues. Germline CDR1 MNHEY, CDR2 SVGEGT. J was trimmed by 1 base and V by 7 bases; bases with no gene match: 7. CDR3 sequence reads: CASTPHRGQNTEAFF. CDR3 coding DNA: TGTGCCAGCACCCCACACAGGGGGCAGAACACTGAAGCTTTCTTT.

The genes are TRBV3-1 (or the pseudogene TRBV3-2) and TRBJ1-1; a possible D gene is TRBD1 (5 bases). The CDR3 sequence is 16 residues long. CDR1 and CDR2 from the germline V gene are LGHDT and YNNKEL (reference sequence). V lost 0 bases and J lost 2, with 13 bases in between. CDR3 DNA: TGTGCCAGCAGCCAAGATTGGGCAGGGAGAAACACTGAAGCTTTCTTT. Translated, it gives CASSQDWAGRNTEAFF.

J is TRBJ2-2 and V is TRBV28; 8 positions agree with TRBD1. This CDR3 comprises 15 residues. V lost 5 bases to trimming and J lost 6 bases; unmatched junction nucleotides: 8. The germline V gene encodes CDR1 MDHEN and CDR2 SYDVKM. The CDR3 bases are TGTGCCAGCAGTACCGGACAGGGTAGGGCCGGGGAGCTGTTTTTT. This translates into CASSTGQGRAGELFF.

The rearrangement uses TRBV12-5 and TRBJ1-5; 11 bases agree with TRBD1. Germline CDR1 and CDR2: LGHNT and FRNRAP. V trimming: 1 base; J trimming: 2 bases; junction bases outside the gene matches: 4. This CDR3 is 17 amino acids long. The CDR3 loop reads CASGLGTGGAGNQPQHF. The CDR3 DNA sequence: TGTGCTAGTGGTTTGGGGACAGGGGGCGCGGGCAATCAGCCCCAGCATTTT.